One and the same sample provided the 14 T cell receptor beta chains below, sequenced in a study of cytomegalovirus exposure and HLA in healthy donors. PCR was performed using 60 Vbeta and 13 Jbeta primers. Sequenced by immunoSEQ multiplex PCR; TCRdb stores in-frame clones only, minus some. The data hold around 200,000 clones, with 80% observed a single time. Sample: PBMCs. These receptors came from a boy between 10 and 17 years old in good health and CMV-seronegative.

V usage is TRBV5-1 and J usage is TRBJ2-1; 13 bases agree with TRBD2. The length of the CDR3 is 15 residues. Trimming cost V 4 bases and J 8 bases; bases outside gene matches: 6. Per germline, CDR1 SGHRS and CDR2 YFSETQ. The CDR3 DNA reads TGCGCCAGCAGCGAACGGACTAGCGGGAGCTATGAGCAGTTCTTC. Protein sequence: CASSERTSGSYEQFF.

This clone was counted once. The chain carries TRBV12-5 and TRBJ2-2; 7 bases match TRBD1. Germline V gene data show CDR1 as LGHNT and CDR2 as FRNRAP. The CDR3 has 17 residues. V trimming: 1 base; J trimming: 0 bases; junction bases outside the gene matches: 5. Here the CDR3 reads CASGLGRDSANTGELFF. The CDR3 DNA follows: TGTGCTAGTGGTTTGGGCCGGGACAGCGCGAACACCGGGGAGCTGTTTTTT.

This rearrangement joins TRBV11-3 to TRBJ2-1; 10 positions match TRBD2. The CDR3 runs to 17 residues. Unmatched junction bases numbered 11, after V lost 5 bases and J lost 4 bases. Germline V gene sequence: CDR1 SGHNT, CDR2 YENEEA. This chain's CDR3 is CASSPPPLAGEYNEQFF. The CDR3 DNA follows: TGTGCCAGCAGCCCTCCACCCCTAGCGGGAGAGTACAATGAGCAGTTCTTC. The entire variable domain, with the rest obtained from reference TRBV11-3 and TRBJ2-1, is as follows: EAGVVQSPRYKIIEKKQPVAFWCNPISGHNTLYWYLQNLGQGPELLIRYENEEAVDDSQLPKDRFSAERLKGVDSTLKIQPAELGDSAVYLCASSPPPLAGEYNEQFFGPGTRLTVL.

J is TRBJ2-3 and V is TRBV11-2; D gene uncertain. This CDR3 region has 15 residues. Trimming took 3 bases from V and 6 from J, leaving 16 bases between them. The germline gives CDR1 SGHAT, CDR2 FQNNGV. CDR3 residues: CASSFSPTPADTQYF. DNA of the CDR3: TGTGCCAGCAGCTTTTCCCCAACGCCCGCGGATACGCAGTATTTT.

This chain connects TRBV27 to TRBJ2-2, with TRBD2 as a possible D gene (5 bases). Germline CDR1 is MNHEY and CDR2 is SMNVEV (reference sequence). CDR3 size: 15 residues. Trimming left V 6 bases short and J 2 bases short, with 13 bases between. CDR3 in amino acids: CASSLRGLNTGELFF. The CDR3, as DNA: TGTGCCAGCAGCTTAAGAGGGCTCAACACCGGGGAGCTGTTTTTT.

The rearrangement links TRBV6-1 to TRBJ1-2; 9 bases line up with TRBD1. This CDR3 has 13 amino acids. The junction had 5 bases not matched to a gene; V was cut back by 4 bases and J by 8 bases. CDR1 and CDR2 (germline): MNHNS, SASEGT. The CDR3 reads CASSVRDRDGYTF. In DNA, the CDR3 is TGTGCCAGCAGTGTCCGGGACAGGGACGGCTACACCTTC.

This clone was seen only a few times. The gene calls are TRBV27 and TRBJ1-3; TRBD1 matches at 7 bases. V shed 5 bases, J shed 8 bases, and the junction held 9 bases outside the gene matches. CDR1 is MNHEY, CDR2 SMNVEV, per germline (reference sequence). The CDR3 consists of 14 residues. This CDR3 is CASSATGLGDTIYF. The CDR3 DNA sequence: TGTGCCAGCAGTGCGACAGGGCTTGGGGACACCATATATTTT.

The chain has TRBV25-1 and TRBJ1-1; D gene uncertain. Germline CDR1 and CDR2: MGHDK and SYGVNS. The CDR3 has 13 amino acids. Trimming removed 5 bases from V and 1 base from J, with 8 bases in between. CDR3 protein: CASSLYGNTEAFF. CDR3 sequence (DNA): TGTGCCAGCAGTCTCTACGGGAACACTGAAGCTTTCTTT.

The rearrangement links TRBV19 to TRBJ2-5; a weak D match, TRBD1 (6 bases). V was pared by 6 bases and J by 1 base, with 6 bases between. Germline CDR1 LNHDA, CDR2 SQIVND (reference sequence). The CDR3 has 12 amino acids. CDR3 nucleotides: TGTGCCAGTAGAGGGGGCCAAGAGACCCAGTACTTC. Protein sequence: CASRGGQETQYF.

As to this clone: Other DNA sequences from this sample encode an identical CDR3 as well. The chain carries TRBV7-2 and TRBJ1-2, with unresolved D. Germline lookup yields CDR1 SGHTA and CDR2 FQGNSA. The V end lost 1 base, the J end lost 5 bases, and 5 bases lay between the germline ends. The CDR3 loop spans 12 amino acids. CDR3 nucleotides: TGTGCCAGCAGCTTAGGGGCGTATGGCTACACCTTC. Translation: CASSLGAYGYTF.

The CDR3 region is CASSLRFRGTTEAFF. The CDR3 region has the DNA TGTGCCAGCAGCTTACGATTCAGGGGGACCACTGAAGCTTTCTTT. J is TRBJ1-1 and V is TRBV7-6; 7 bases are a match to TRBD1. V lost 2 bases and J lost 4; bases outside the gene matches: 7. CDR3 length: 15 amino acids. CDR1 and CDR2 from the germline V gene are SGHVS and FNYEAQ.

CDR3 amino acids: CASSGTSGYYNEQFF. The CDR3 DNA reads TGTGCCAGCAGTGGAACTAGCGGATACTACAATGAGCAGTTCTTC. The chain carries TRBV2 and TRBJ2-1; TRBD2 agrees at 8 bases. The V gene end was trimmed by 4 bases and the J gene end by 3 bases; junction bases not matched to a gene: 5. The CDR3 contains 15 residues. The germline gives CDR1 SNHLY, CDR2 FYNNEI.

The chain couples TRBV5-6 to TRBJ2-7, with D uncertain. Trimming left V 0 bases short and J 2 bases short, with 9 bases between. Per germline, CDR1 SGHDT and CDR2 YYEEEE. The CDR3 is 14 amino acids. DNA for the CDR3: TGTGCCAGCAGCTTGGACTTGGCGGCCTACGAGCAGTACTTC. Translating gives CASSLDLAAYEQYF.

Notes on this clone: At the DNA level, this CDR3 is encoded by other sequences in the same sample as well. The chain combines TRBV6-5 with TRBJ1-2, with no clear D. The germline V gene encodes CDR1 MNHEY and CDR2 SVGAGI. The CDR3 sequence is 12 residues long. The V gene lost 2 bases and the J gene lost 4 bases, with 5 bases spanning the gap. In DNA form, the CDR3 reads TGTGCCAGCAGTTACGGAGGCTATGGCTACACCTTC. Encoded protein: CASSYGGYGYTF.